This TCR beta chain was captured by sequencing in a study of post-analysis software for immune sequencing data. Study-wide points: Compared with controls, patients had more of about 5 TRBV segments, including TRBV5-6, TRBV5-1 and TRBV20-1. Compared with controls, patients showed significantly lower normalized Chao1 diversity.

About this clonotype: No antigen is known for it.

Presence of unique molecular identifiers characterized the TCR beta cDNA libraries. One entry per CDR3 protein results from TCRdb running MiXCR on the PCR reads. Of some 690,000 distinct CDR3 sequences listed, 59% were seen once; the top ten hold around 11%. Deletions cut 6 bases from V and 7 bases from J, with 13 bases between. CDR3 length: 13 residues. Material: blood. This sequence joins TRBV12-3 or TRBV12-4 and TRBJ1-5, with a weak D call TRBD1 (6 bases). The TCR sequence derives from a girl aged 2-10 years with multiple sclerosis. In nucleotides, the CDR3 is TGTGCCAGCAGCGGATGGGGGGGCCAGCCCCAGCATTTT. Protein sequence: CASSGWGGQPQHF.